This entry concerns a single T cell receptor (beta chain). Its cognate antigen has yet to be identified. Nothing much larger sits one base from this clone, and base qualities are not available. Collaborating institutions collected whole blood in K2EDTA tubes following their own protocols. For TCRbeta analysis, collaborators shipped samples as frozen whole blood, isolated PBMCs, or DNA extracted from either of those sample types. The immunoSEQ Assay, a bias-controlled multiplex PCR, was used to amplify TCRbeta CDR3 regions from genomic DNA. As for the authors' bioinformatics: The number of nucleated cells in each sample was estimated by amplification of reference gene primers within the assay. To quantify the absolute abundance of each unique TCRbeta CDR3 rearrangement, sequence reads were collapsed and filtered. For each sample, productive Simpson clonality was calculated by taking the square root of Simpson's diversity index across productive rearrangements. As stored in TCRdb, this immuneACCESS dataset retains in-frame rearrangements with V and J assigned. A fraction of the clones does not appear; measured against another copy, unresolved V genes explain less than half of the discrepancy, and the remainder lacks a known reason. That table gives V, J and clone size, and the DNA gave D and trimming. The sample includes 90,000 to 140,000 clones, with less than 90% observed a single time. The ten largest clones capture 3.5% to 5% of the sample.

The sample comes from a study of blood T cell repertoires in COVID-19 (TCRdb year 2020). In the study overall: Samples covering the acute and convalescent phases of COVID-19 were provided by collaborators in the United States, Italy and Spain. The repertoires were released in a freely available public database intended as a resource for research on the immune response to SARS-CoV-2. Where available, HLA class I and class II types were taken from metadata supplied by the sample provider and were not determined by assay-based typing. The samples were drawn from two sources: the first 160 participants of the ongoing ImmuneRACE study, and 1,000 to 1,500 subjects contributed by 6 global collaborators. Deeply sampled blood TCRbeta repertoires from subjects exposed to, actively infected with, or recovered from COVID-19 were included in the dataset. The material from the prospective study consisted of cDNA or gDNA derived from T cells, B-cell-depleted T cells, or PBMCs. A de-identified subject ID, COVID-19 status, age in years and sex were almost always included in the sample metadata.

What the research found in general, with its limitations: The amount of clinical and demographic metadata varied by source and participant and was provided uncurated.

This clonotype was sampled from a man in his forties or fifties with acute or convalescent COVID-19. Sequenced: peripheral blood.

The DNA is as follows: TGCAGCGTCGCCGGGACAGGGGACAATGAGCAGTTCTTC. This translates into CSVAGTGDNEQFF. The V gene is TRBV29-1 and the J gene is TRBJ2-1; 10 central bases correspond to TRBD1. Its CDR3 holds 13 amino acids, cysteine through phenylalanine. Only the CDR3 region is kept as DNA, spanning 39 bases read in frame from base 1. Germline trimming: 6 bases from V, 5 bases from J; junction bases outside gene matches: 4. Via the germline V gene, CDR1 is SQVTM and CDR2 ANQGSEA.